Each of the 13 T cell receptor beta chains below was sequenced from the same sample in a study of cytomegalovirus exposure and HLA in healthy donors. In the PCR, 60 Vbeta and 13 Jbeta primers were used. The method was immunoSEQ multiplex PCR; TCRdb's version includes in-frame clones alone and lacks a portion of them. Seen here are roughly 160,000 clones, 73% observed once, and the top ten hold 4.5% to 5.5%. The specimen sequenced was PBMCs. These receptors originate from a woman between 18 and 29 years old in good health and CMV-seropositive.

The V call is TRBV2, the J call TRBJ2-5; 7 bases line up with TRBD1. The better agreement between TRBJ2-7 and the DNA end casts doubt on the J call. This CDR3 has 13 amino acids. Germline assignment: CDR1 SNHLY and CDR2 FYNNEI. In DNA form, the CDR3 reads TGTGCCAGCACCGTCGGGACAGTCTACGAGCAGTACTTC. Its protein is CASTVGTVYEQYF.

As regards this clone: The junction departs from the called germline gene at one end, perhaps through a read error. This sequence joins TRBV27 and TRBJ2-7; 7 nucleotides match TRBD2. The CDR3 consists of 16 residues. Per the germline V gene, CDR1 is MNHEY and CDR2 is SMNVEV (reference sequence). The CDR3, as DNA: TGTGCCAGCAGCAATACCCGGACTAGGGAAAACTACGAGCAGTACTTT. Translated: CASSNTRTRENYEQYF.

The rearrangement uses TRBV19 and TRBJ2-5; D ambiguous. The V end was cut by 4 bases, the J end by 0 bases, with 6 bases between. The CDR3 consists of 13 residues. Germline V gives CDR1 LNHDA, CDR2 SQIVND (reference sequence). The CDR3 coding sequence is TGTGCCAGTAGTAATCAGGACCAAGAGACCCAGTACTTC. Its protein product is CASSNQDQETQYF.

The chain has TRBV5-1 and TRBJ2-7, with D perhaps matching TRBD1 (6 bases). The germline V and J ends were trimmed by 3 bases and 5 bases, with 12 bases remaining between them. From germline, CDR1 is SGHRS and CDR2 YFSETQ. The CDR3 has 13 amino acids. The chain's CDR3 is CASSSGDSDEQYF. CDR3 sequence (DNA): TGCGCCAGCAGCTCAGGGGATTCCGACGAGCAGTACTTC.

This clone was recorded a few times. This rearrangement joins TRBV6-4 to TRBJ1-1, with D possibly matching TRBD1 (5 bases). V lost 0 bases to trimming and J lost 10 bases, with 12 bases between them. This CDR3 spans 13 amino acids. Looked up from germline, CDR1 is MRHNA and CDR2 is SNTAGT. The CDR3 spells CASSDSDGGGAFF. The CDR3 coding sequence is TGTGCCAGCAGTGACTCGGATGGGGGGGGAGCTTTCTTT.

This CDR3 reads CASRTGMNTEAFF. Here the CDR3 DNA reads TGTGCCAGCAGAACGGGGATGAACACTGAAGCTTTCTTT. The chain joins TRBV6-5 to TRBJ1-1; unclear D gene. This CDR3 is built from 13 residues. Germline values: CDR1 MNHEY, CDR2 SVGAGI. Trimming took off 6 bases at V and 0 bases at J, with 8 bases between the two ends.

The chain employs TRBV7-8 and TRBJ1-6, with a tentative D call TRBD1 (5 bases). The CDR3 covers 18 residues. V shed 0 bases and J shed 0 bases, with 12 bases lying between them. Per germline, CDR1 SGHVS and CDR2 FQNEAQ. The CDR3 DNA sequence: TGTGCCAGCAGCTTAGCGCGTCGACAGAGCTCCTATAATTCACCCCTCCACTTT. Its translation is CASSLARRQSSYNSPLHF.

CDR3 residues: CASRQGVTEETQYF. DNA for the CDR3: TGCGCCAGCCGTCAAGGGGTGACAGAAGAGACCCAGTACTTC. V is TRBV5-1 and J is TRBJ2-5; D is perhaps TRBD1 (5 bases). CDR1 is SGHRS and CDR2 is YFSETQ in the germline V gene. This CDR3 is built from 14 residues. V lost 7 bases to trimming and J lost 3 bases, with 16 bases between them.

The V call is TRBV2, the J call TRBJ1-1, with 7 bases identical to TRBD1. The CDR3 covers 15 residues. Germline CDR1 and CDR2: SNHLY and FYNNEI. V dropped 6 bases and J dropped 0; count of bases not matched to a gene: 7. CDR3 in amino acids: CASRGTATLNTEAFF. CDR3 DNA: TGTGCCAGCAGAGGGACAGCTACTTTGAACACTGAAGCTTTCTTT.

The chain employs TRBV4-3 and TRBJ2-7; 10 nucleotides agree with TRBD1. In germline, CDR1 is LGHNA, CDR2 YSLEER. The V gene end was trimmed by 1 base and the J gene end by 3 bases; junction bases not matched to a gene: 9. The CDR3 contains 17 residues. The CDR3 region has the DNA TGCGCCAGCAGCCAAGGGACCGGGACAGGGGCCGTCTACGAGCAGTACTTC. Translation: CASSQGTGTGAVYEQYF.

This clone was counted between two and nine times. V is TRBV10-1 and J is TRBJ1-6; 7 nucleotides agree with TRBD1. With V trimmed by 6 bases and J by 4 bases, 6 bases remained unmatched. Germline V lookup: CDR1 WNHNN, CDR2 SYGVQD (reference sequence). The CDR3 totals 15 residues. CDR3 region: CASRFRDRYNSPLHF. In DNA form, the CDR3 reads TGCGCCAGCAGATTTAGGGACAGATATAATTCACCCCTCCACTTT.

The genes are TRBV4-3 and TRBJ2-1; 14 positions match TRBD2. Germline V CDR1 and CDR2: LGHNA, YSLEER. This CDR3 spans 17 amino acids. After removal of 1 base from V and 8 bases from J, the junction contained 7 bases not matched to a gene. The CDR3 protein is CASSQGLAGGALHEQFF. The CDR3 nucleotides read TGCGCCAGCAGCCAAGGACTAGCGGGGGGGGCGTTACATGAGCAGTTCTTC.

This clone occurred a few times. The chain has TRBV7-2 and TRBJ2-7, with D hard to call. Per germline, CDR1 SGHTA and CDR2 FQGNSA. This CDR3 has 17 amino acids. The ends were cut back, 1 base at V and 6 bases at J, with 22 bases in the middle. This chain's CDR3 is CASSLGYAGGPAGEQYF. CDR3 nucleotides: TGTGCCAGCAGCTTAGGGTACGCAGGTGGGCCGGCCGGCGAGCAGTACTTC.